The rows below give T cell receptor beta chains drawn from one sample of a study of cytomegalovirus exposure and HLA in healthy donors. Method: immunoSEQ multiplex PCR; TCRdb's copy keeps in-frame clones and lacks some. The table shows some 200,000 clones, with about 80% occurring only once. Material for sequencing was PBMCs. The receptors here all came from a woman under 30 in good health and CMV-seropositive. Each CDR3 is given with its conserved first and last residue. A D gene is named only where the DNA matches it firmly. Clone size is stated in some rows and not others, as once, few, many or a class when expanded.

j_gene | v_gene | d_gene | abundance | CDR3aa | CDR3nt
TRBJ2-7 | TRBV5-4 | - | - | CASSTQGLPPYF | TGTGCCAGCAGCACGCAGGGGCTGCCCCCGTACTTC
TRBJ1-5 | TRBV23-1 | - | medium-sized | CASTTTQGTSHQPQHF | TGCGCCAGCACCACAACCCAGGGAACTTCTCATCAGCCCCAGCATTTT
TRBJ2-6 | TRBV4-3 | TRBD1 | - | CASSLVAGGISGANVLTF | TGCGCCAGCAGCTTGGTGGCAGGGGGCATCTCTGGGGCCAACGTCCTGACTTTC
TRBJ2-1 | TRBV7-8 | TRBD1 | - | CASSPKDRVGNEQFF | TGTGCCAGCAGCCCGAAGGACAGGGTCGGCAATGAGCAGTTCTTC
TRBJ2-3 | TRBV27 | TRBD1 | - | CASSTYTGGLDTQYF | TGTGCCAGCAGTACGTACACAGGGGGCCTAGATACGCAGTATTTT
TRBJ1-3 | TRBV5-4 | - | - | CASSLAGGNTIYF | TGTGCCAGCAGCTTGGCCGGTGGAAACACCATATATTTT
TRBJ1-5 | TRBV7-7 | - | - | CASSSDPPTKTDQPQHF | TGTGCCAGCAGCTCAGATCCCCCAACCAAAACCGATCAGCCCCAGCATTTT
TRBJ1-2 | TRBV6-5 | - | few | CATKHDYGYTF | TGTGCCACGAAACATGACTATGGCTACACCTTC
TRBJ1-2 | TRBV5-1 | - | - | CASSPDRTFPYGYTF | TGCGCCAGCAGCCCTGACAGGACCTTTCCGTATGGCTACACCTTC
TRBJ2-7 | TRBV11-2 | - | once | CASSFPGMGYEQYF | TGTGCCAGCAGCTTCCCGGGTATGGGCTACGAGCAGTACTTC
TRBJ2-2 | TRBV5-6 | TRBD1 | - | CASSTAGTENTGELFF | TGTGCCAGCAGTACCGCCGGGACAGAAAACACCGGGGAGCTGTTTTTT
TRBJ1-6 | TRBV6-1 | - | - | CASSERGGSALHF | TGTGCCAGCAGTGAACGGGGAGGCTCGGCCCTCCACTTT
TRBJ2-3 | TRBV27 | - | - | CASSPELGGADTQYF | TGTGCCAGCAGTCCTGAACTAGGTGGGGCAGATACGCAGTATTTT
TRBJ1-5 | TRBV15 | - | - | CATSRVRRYSNQPQHF | TGTGCCACCAGCAGAGTCCGGAGGTATAGCAATCAGCCCCAGCATTTT
TRBJ2-1 | TRBV4-1 | TRBD1 | - | CASSQGDSGYNEQFF | TGCGCCAGCAGCCAAGGGGACAGCGGCTACAATGAGCAGTTCTTC
TRBJ2-7 | TRBV4-3 | - | - | CASSQDPMGPVREQYF | TGCGCCAGCAGCCAAGATCCCATGGGGCCGGTTCGCGAGCAGTACTTC
TRBJ2-7 | TRBV7-9 | TRBD1 | once | CASSKMGQDYEQYF | TGTGCCAGCAGCAAAATGGGACAGGACTACGAGCAGTACTTC
TRBJ2-3 | TRBV5-1 | - | - | CASSLVVTETFTDTQYF | TGCGCCAGCAGCTTGGTAGTGACAGAAACTTTCACAGATACGCAGTATTTT
TRBJ2-5 | TRBV5-6 | TRBD1 | once | CASSLAKGAWETQYF | TGTGCCAGCAGCTTGGCCAAGGGGGCTTGGGAGACCCAGTACTTC
TRBJ1-6 | TRBV27 | - | - | CASKPTTATRLTLHF | TGTGCCAGCAAACCAACGACAGCCACCAGGTTGACCCTCCACTTT
TRBJ2-5 | TRBV9 | - | - | CASSVGQNQETQYF | TGTGCCAGCAGCGTAGGACAGAACCAAGAGACCCAGTACTTC
TRBJ2-2 | TRBV18 | - | - | CASSPRTAANTGELFF | TGTGCCAGCTCACCGCGGACAGCCGCGAACACCGGGGAGCTGTTTTTT
TRBJ2-1 | TRBV7-2 | TRBD2 | - | CASSFTSGGARYNEQFF | TGTGCCAGCAGCTTCACTAGCGGGGGGGCCCGCTACAATGAGCAGTTCTTC
TRBJ2-5 | TRBV5-4 | - | - | CASSLRLARGAETQYF | TGTGCCAGCAGCTTAAGGCTAGCGAGAGGGGCGGAGACCCAGTACTTC
TRBJ2-2 | TRBV7-6 | TRBD2 | - | CASSLAPGQRGALTGELFF | TGTGCCAGCAGCTTAGCGCCGGGCCAGCGGGGGGCCCTCACCGGGGAGCTGTTTTTT
TRBJ2-1 | TRBV9 | - | once | CASSVQGGEQFF | TGTGCCAGCAGCGTACAGGGGGGTGAGCAGTTCTTC
TRBJ2-6 | TRBV6-6 | - | - | CASSPQQGSGANVLTF | TGTGCCAGCAGTCCCCAACAGGGCTCTGGGGCCAACGTCCTGACTTTC
TRBJ1-5 | TRBV2 | - | - | CASSEGQDSNQPQHF | TGTGCCAGCAGTGAAGGGCAAGATAGCAATCAGCCCCAGCATTTT
TRBJ2-7 | TRBV7-9 | - | - | CASSPRLSSYEQYF | TGTGCCAGCAGCCCTAGGCTTTCCTCCTACGAGCAGTACTTC
TRBJ1-2 | TRBV25-1 | TRBD1 | - | CASTPGQGAQSYGYTF | TGTGCCAGCACCCCGGGACAGGGGGCGCAAAGCTATGGCTACACCTTC
TRBJ2-7 | TRBV14 | TRBD1 | - | CASSQDWDRGYEQYF | TGTGCCAGCAGCCAAGATTGGGACAGGGGCTACGAGCAGTACTTC
TRBJ2-3 | TRBV29-1 | TRBD2 | - | CSVRGGLADTDTQYF | TGCAGCGTTCGGGGGGGACTAGCGGACACAGATACGCAGTATTTT